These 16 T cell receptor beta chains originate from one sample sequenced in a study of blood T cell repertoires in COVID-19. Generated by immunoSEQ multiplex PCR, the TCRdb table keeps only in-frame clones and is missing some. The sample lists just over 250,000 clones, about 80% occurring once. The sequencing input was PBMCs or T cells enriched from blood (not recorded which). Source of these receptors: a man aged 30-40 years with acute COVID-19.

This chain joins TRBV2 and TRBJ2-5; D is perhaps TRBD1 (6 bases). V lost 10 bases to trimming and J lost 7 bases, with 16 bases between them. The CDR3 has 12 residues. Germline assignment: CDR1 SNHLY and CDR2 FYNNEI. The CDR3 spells CATGQQVGTQYF. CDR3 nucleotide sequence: TGTGCCACAGGACAGCAGGTTGGGACCCAGTACTTC.

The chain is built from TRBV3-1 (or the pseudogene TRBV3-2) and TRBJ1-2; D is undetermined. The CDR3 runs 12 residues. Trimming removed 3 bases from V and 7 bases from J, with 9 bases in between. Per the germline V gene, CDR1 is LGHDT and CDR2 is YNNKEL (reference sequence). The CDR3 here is CASSQGVGGYTF. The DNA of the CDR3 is TGTGCCAGCAGCCAGGGAGTCGGTGGCTACACCTTC.

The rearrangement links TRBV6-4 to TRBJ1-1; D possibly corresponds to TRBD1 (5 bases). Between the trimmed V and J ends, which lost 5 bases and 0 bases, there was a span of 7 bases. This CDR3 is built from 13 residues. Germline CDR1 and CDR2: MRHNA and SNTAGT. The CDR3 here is CASSPTVNTEAFF. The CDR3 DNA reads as TGTGCCAGCAGTCCGACAGTGAACACTGAAGCTTTCTTT.

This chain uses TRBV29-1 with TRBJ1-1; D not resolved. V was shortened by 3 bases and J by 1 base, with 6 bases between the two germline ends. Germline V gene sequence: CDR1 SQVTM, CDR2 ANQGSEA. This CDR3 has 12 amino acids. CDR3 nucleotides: TGCAGCGTTGATCCAGGGAACACTGAAGCTTTCTTT. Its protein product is CSVDPGNTEAFF. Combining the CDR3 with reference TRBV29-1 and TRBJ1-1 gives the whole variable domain SAVISQKPSRDICQRGTSLTIQCQVDSQVTMMFWYRQQPGQSLTLIATANQGSEATYESGFVIDKFPISRPNLTFSTLTVSNMSPEDSSIYLCSVDPGNTEAFFGQGTRLTVV.

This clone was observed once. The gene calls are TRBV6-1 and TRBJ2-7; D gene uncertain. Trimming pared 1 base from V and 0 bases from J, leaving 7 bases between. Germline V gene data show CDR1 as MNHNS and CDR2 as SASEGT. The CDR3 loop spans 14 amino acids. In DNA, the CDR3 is TGTGCCAGCAGTGAAGTCCCAGTCTCCTACGAGCAGTACGTC. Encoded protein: CASSEVPVSYEQYV.

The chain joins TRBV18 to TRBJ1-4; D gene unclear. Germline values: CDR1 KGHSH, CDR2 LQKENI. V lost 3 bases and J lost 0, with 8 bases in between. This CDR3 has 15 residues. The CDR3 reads CASSPLQATNEKLFF. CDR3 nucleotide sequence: TGTGCCAGCTCACCTCTCCAGGCAACTAATGAAAAACTGTTTTTT.

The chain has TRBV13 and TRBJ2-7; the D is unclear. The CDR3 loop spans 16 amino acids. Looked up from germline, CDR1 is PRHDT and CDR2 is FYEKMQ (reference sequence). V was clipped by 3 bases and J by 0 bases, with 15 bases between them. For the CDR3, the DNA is TGTGCCAGCAGCTTGTCTGGCAGCGCAAACTCCTACGAGCAGTACGTC. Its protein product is CASSLSGSANSYEQYV.

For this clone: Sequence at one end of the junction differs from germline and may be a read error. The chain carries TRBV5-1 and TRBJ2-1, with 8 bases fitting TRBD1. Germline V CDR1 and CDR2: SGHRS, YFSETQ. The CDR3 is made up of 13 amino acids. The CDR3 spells CASSKGQENEQFF. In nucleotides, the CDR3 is TGTGCCAGCAGCAAGGGACAGGAGAATGAGCAGTTCTTC.

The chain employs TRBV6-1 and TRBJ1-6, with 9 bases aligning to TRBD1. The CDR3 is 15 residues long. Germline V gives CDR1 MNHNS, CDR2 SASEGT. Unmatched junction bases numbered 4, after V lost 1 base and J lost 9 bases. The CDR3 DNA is TGTGCCAGCAGTGAAGGACAGGGGGAAGGTTCACCCCTCCACTTT. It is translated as CASSEGQGEGSPLHF.

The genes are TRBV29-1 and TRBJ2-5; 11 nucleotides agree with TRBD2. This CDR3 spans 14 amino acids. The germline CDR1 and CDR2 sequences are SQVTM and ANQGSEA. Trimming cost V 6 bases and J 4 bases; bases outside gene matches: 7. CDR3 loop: CSVFGLAGGETQYF. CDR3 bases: TGCAGCGTGTTCGGACTAGCGGGCGGAGAGACCCAGTACTTC.

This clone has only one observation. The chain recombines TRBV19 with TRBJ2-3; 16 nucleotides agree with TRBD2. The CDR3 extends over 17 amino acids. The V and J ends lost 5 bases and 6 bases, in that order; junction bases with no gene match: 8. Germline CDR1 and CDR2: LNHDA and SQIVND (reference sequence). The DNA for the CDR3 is TGTGCCAGTAGTCTCGGGACTAGCGGGGGGGCCAGGGATACGCAGTATTTT. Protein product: CASSLGTSGGARDTQYF.

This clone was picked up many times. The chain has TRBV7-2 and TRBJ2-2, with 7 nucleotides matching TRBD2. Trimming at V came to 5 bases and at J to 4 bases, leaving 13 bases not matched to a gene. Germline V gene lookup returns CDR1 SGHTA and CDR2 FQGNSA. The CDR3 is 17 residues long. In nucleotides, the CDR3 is TGTGCCAGCAGCGCTGAGGGAGGGAGTAGGATCACCGGGGAGCTGTTTTTT. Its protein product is CASSAEGGSRITGELFF.

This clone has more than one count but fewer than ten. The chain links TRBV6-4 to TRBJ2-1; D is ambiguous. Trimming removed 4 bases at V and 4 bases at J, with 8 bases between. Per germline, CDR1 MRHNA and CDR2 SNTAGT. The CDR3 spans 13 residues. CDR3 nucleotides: TGTGCCAGCAGTGCCACGGAGTACAATGAGCAGTTCTTC. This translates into CASSATEYNEQFF.

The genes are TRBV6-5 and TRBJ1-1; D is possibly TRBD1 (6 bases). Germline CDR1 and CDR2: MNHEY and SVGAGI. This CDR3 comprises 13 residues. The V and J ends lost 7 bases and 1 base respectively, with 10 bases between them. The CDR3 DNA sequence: TGTGCCAGCATCCAACAGGGGAACACTGAAGCTTTCTTT. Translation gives CASIQQGNTEAFF.

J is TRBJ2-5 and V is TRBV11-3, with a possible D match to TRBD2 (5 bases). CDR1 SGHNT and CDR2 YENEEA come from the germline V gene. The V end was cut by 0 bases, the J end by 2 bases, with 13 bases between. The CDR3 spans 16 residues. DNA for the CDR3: TGTGCCAGCAGCTTAGACGAGGGCTTAGGGCAAGAGACCCAGTACTTC. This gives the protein CASSLDEGLGQETQYF.

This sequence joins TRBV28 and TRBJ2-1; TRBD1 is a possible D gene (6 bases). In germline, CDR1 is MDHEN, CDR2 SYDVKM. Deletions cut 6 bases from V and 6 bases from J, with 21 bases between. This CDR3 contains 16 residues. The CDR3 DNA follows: TGTGCCAGCAGGAAAATACAGGGAAGGAACCTCAATGAGCAGTTCTTC. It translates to CASRKIQGRNLNEQFF.